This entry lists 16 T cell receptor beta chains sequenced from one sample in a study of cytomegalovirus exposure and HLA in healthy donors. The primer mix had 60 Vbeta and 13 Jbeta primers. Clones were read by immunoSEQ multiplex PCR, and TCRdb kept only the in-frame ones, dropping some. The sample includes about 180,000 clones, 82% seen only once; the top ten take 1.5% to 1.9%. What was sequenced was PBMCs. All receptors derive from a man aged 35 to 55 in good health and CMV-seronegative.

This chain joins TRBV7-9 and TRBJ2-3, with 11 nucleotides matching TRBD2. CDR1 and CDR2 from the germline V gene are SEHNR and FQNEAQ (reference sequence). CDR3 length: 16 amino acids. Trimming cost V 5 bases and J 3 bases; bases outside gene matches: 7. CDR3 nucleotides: TGTGCCAGCAGCCGAATTAGCGGGGGGGAGACAGATACGCAGTATTTT. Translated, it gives CASSRISGGETDTQYF.

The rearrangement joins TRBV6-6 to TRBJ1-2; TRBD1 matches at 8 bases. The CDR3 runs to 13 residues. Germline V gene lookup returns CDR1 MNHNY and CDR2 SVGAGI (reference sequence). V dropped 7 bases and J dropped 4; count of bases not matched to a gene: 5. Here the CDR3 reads CASIDTGGYGYTF. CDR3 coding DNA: TGTGCCAGCATTGACACAGGGGGCTATGGCTACACCTTC.

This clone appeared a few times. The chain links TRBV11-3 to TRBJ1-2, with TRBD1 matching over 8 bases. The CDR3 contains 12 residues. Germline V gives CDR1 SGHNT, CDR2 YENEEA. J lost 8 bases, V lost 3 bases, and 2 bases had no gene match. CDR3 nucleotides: TGTGCCAGCAGCTTCCAGGGGGCAGGCTACACCTTC. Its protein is CASSFQGAGYTF. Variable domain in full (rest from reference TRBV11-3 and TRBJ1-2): EAGVVQSPRYKIIEKKQPVAFWCNPISGHNTLYWYLQNLGQGPELLIRYENEEAVDDSQLPKDRFSAERLKGVDSTLKIQPAELGDSAVYLCASSFQGAGYTFGSGTRLTVV.

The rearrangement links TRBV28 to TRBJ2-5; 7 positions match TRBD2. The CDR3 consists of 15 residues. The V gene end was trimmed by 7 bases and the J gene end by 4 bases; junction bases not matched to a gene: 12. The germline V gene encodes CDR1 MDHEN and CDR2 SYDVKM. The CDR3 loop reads CASNDLGGPRETQYF. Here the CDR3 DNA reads TGTGCCAGCAATGATTTGGGAGGGCCGCGAGAGACCCAGTACTTC.

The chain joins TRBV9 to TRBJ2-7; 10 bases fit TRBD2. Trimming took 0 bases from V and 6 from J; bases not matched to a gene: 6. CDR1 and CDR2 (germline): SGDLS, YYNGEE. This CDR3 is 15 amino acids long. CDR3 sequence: CASSVGVAGGFEQYF. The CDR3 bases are TGTGCCAGCAGCGTAGGGGTAGCGGGGGGATTCGAGCAGTACTTC.

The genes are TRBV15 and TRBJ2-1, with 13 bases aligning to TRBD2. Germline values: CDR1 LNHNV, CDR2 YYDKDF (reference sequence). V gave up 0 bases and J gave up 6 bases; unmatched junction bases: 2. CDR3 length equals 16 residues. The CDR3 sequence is CATSRDGTSGVNEQFF. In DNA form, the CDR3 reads TGTGCCACCAGCAGAGATGGGACTAGCGGGGTCAATGAGCAGTTCTTC.

The CDR3 DNA reads TGTGCCAGCAGCTTGTTGGCAGGGAAAACTGAAGCTTTCTTT. Its protein is CASSLLAGKTEAFF. The chain employs TRBV5-8 and TRBJ1-1, with D maybe TRBD1 (5 bases). The CDR3 has 14 residues. Germline V gives CDR1 SGHTS, CDR2 YDEGEE. V was trimmed by 1 base and J by 5 bases, leaving 12 bases between them.

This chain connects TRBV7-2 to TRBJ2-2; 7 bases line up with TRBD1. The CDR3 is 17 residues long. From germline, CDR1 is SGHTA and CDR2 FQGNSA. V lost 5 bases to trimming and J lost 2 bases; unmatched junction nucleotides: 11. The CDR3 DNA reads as TGTGCCAGCAGCCGGATGGGTGGACAGGTTAACACCGGGGAGCTGTTTTTT. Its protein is CASSRMGGQVNTGELFF.

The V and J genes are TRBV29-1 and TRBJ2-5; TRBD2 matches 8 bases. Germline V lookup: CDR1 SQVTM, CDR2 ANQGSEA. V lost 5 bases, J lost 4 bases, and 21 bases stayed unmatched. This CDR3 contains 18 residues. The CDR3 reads CSVLDSSFSGLVRETQYF. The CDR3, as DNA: TGCAGCGTTCTGGACAGTTCGTTTTCGGGACTAGTCCGAGAGACCCAGTACTTC.

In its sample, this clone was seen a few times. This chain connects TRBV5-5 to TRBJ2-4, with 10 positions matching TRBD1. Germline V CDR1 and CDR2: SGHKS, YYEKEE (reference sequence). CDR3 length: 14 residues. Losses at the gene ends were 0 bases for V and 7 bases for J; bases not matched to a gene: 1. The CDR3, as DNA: TGTGCCAGCAGCTTGGGACAGGGGGCGAACATTCAGTACTTC. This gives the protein CASSLGQGANIQYF.

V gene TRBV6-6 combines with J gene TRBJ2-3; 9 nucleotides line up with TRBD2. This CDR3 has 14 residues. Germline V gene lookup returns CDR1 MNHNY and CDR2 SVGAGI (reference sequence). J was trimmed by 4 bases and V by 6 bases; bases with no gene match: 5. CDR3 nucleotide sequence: TGTGCCAGCAGCCCTAGCGGGGCCGCAGATACGCAGTATTTT. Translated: CASSPSGAADTQYF.

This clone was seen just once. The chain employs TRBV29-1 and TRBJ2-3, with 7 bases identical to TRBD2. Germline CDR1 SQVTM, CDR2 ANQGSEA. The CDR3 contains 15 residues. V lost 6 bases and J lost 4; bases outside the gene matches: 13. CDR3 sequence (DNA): TGCAGCGTATGGGGGGAGGGCCAATTTTCAGATACGCAGTATTTT. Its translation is CSVWGEGQFSDTQYF.

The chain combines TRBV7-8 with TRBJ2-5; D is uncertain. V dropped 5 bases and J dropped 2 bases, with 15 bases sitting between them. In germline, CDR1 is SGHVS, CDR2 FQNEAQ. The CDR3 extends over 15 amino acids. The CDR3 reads CASSAPGPTQETQYF. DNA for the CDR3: TGTGCCAGCAGCGCCCCGGGTCCAACACAAGAGACCCAGTACTTC.

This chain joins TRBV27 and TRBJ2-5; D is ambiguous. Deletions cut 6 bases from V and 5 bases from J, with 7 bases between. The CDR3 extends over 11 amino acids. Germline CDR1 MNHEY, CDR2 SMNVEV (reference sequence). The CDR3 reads CASRVRETQYF. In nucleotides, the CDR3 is TGTGCCAGCAGGGTCCGGGAGACCCAGTACTTC.

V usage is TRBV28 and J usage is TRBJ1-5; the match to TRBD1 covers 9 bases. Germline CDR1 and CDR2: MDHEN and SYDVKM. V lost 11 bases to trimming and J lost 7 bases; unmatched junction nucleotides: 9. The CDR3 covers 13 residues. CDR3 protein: CASRTGVGQPQHF. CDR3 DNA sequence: TGTGCCTCAAGGACAGGGGTTGGCCAGCCCCAGCATTTT.

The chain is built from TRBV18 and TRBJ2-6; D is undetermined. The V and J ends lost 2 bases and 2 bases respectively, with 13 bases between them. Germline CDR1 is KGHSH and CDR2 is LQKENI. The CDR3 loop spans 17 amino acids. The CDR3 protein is CASSPTTISAGANVLTF. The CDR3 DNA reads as TGTGCCAGCTCACCAACCACGATCTCAGCTGGGGCCAACGTCCTGACTTTC. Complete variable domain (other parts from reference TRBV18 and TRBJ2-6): NAGVMQNPRHLVRRRGQEARLRCSPMKGHSHVYWYRQLPEEGLKFMVYLQKENIIDESGMPKERFSAEFPKEGPSILRIQQVVRGDSAAYFCASSPTTISAGANVLTFGAGSRLTVL.